This T cell receptor (beta chain) was sequenced for a study of T cell responses to AZD1222 COVID-19 vaccine. Here immunoSEQ multiplex PCR was the method, and the copy in TCRdb shows in-frame clones only, minus some. The sample has fewer than 200,000 clones, just over 90% seen once; the top ten hold about 3.6%. Trimming removed 3 bases at V and 7 bases at J, with 19 bases between. This CDR3 is 15 amino acids long. Per germline, CDR1 SGHRS and CDR2 YFSETQ. Points from the study as a whole: It was only after the peak T cell response that any repertoires were sampled. Of the AZD1222 recipients, only 5 or 6 were seropositive at baseline.

A word on this clone: The antigen remains undetermined.

This clonotype was sampled from an adult who received the MenACWY meningococcal vaccine as a control. The chain joins TRBV5-1 to TRBJ1-2; D is unclear. The input for sequencing was peripheral blood, taken 28 days after the second dose of the MenACWY control vaccine. The chain's CDR3 is CASSYDGTAVGGYTF. CDR3 DNA sequence: TGCGCCAGCAGCTATGATGGTACGGCAGTAGGTGGCTACACCTTC.